A selection of T cell receptor beta chains follows, all from one sample in a study of OX40 agonist ivuxolimab in advanced cancers. Assay: immunoSEQ multiplex PCR; the TCRdb copy retains only in-frame clones and omits some. This table holds roughly 100,000 clones, 91% found once. The sample consisted of CD4+ or CD8+ T cells sorted from blood, taken in a trial of the OX40 agonist ivuxolimab. The receptors here all came from an adult with an advanced solid tumor such as melanoma, head and neck, liver or kidney cancer. CDR3s include the opening cysteine and the closing phenylalanine or tryptophan. D genes are given only for firm matches. For some rows the clone size is stated as once, few or many, or as a class when expanded; others skip it.

TRBJ1-2,many,13,NA,TRBV5-1,TGCGCCAGCAGCTTCAACGGAAACCTTGGCTACACCTTC,CASSFNGNLGYTF
TRBJ1-2,NA,17,NA,TRBV5-6,TGTGCCAGCAGCTTATTCGGCCGCCCGGGGATAAACTATGGCTACACCTTC,CASSLFGRPGINYGYTF
TRBJ2-2,NA,15,NA,TRBV5-1,TGCGCCAGCAGCTTTACTCAGGGGGACTCCGGGGAGCTGTTTTTT,CASSFTQGDSGELFF
TRBJ1-2,NA,16,TRBD1,TRBV4-2,TGTGCCAGCAGCCAGGTCGGGGAGGGGGCCAGCTATGGCTACACCTTC,CASSQVGEGASYGYTF
TRBJ2-2,NA,14,NA,TRBV19,TGTGCCAGTAGTCGGGGGCCCAACACCGGGGAGCTGTTTTTT,CASSRGPNTGELFF
TRBJ2-3,once,17,TRBD2,TRBV7-3,TGTGCCAGCAGCTTAAGCGTAGGAGCGGGAGGGTCAGATACGCAGTATTTT,CASSLSVGAGGSDTQYF
TRBJ1-2,NA,13,TRBD1,TRBV4-2,TGTGCCAGCAGCCTATTAGACAGGGAAGGCTACACCTTC,CASSLLDREGYTF
TRBJ2-2,NA,11,NA,TRBV29-1,TGCAGCACGGCCTTTTCCGGGGAGCTGTTTTTT,CSTAFSGELFF
TRBJ2-7,NA,13,NA,TRBV10-3,TGTGCCATCAGGCCAACAGCGTCCTACGAGCAGTACTTC,CAIRPTASYEQYF
TRBJ2-7,NA,13,NA,TRBV4-2,TGTGCCAGCAGCAACCGGGACCTTTACGAGCAGTACTTC,CASSNRDLYEQYF
TRBJ1-5,NA,15,NA,TRBV30,TGTGCCTGGAGTCCGACAGCCCGGGGCAATCAGCCCCAGCATTTT,CAWSPTARGNQPQHF
TRBJ2-2,NA,18,TRBD2,TRBV4-1,TGCGCCAGCAGCCGAGGACTAGCGGGAGGGCCCTTTACCGGGGAGCTGTTTTTT,CASSRGLAGGPFTGELFF
TRBJ1-1,NA,11,NA,TRBV20-1,TGCAGTGCTAGCGGAGGCACTGAAGCTTTCTTT,CSASGGTEAFF
TRBJ2-7,NA,14,TRBD1,TRBV2,TGTGCCAGCAGCCAGGACAGGGGACGTTACGAGCAGTACTTC,CASSQDRGRYEQYF
TRBJ2-3,NA,15,TRBD2,TRBV7-7,TGTGCTAGCAGCTTAGGGGCTAGCGGCCCAGATACGCAGTATTTT,CASSLGASGPDTQYF
TRBJ1-2,NA,14,NA,TRBV11-3,TGTGCCAGCAGCTTACCCCCCACAGGCTATGGCTACACCTTC,CASSLPPTGYGYTF
TRBJ2-4,NA,15,TRBD2,TRBV7-3,TGTGCCAGCAGCCCCGGGACTAGCGGGAGTAACATTCAGTACTTC,CASSPGTSGSNIQYF
TRBJ2-5,once,15,NA,TRBV5-1,TGCGCCAGCAGCTTGAATGTGCAGGGGCGAGAGACCCAGTACTTC,CASSLNVQGRETQYF
TRBJ2-1,NA,17,TRBD2,TRBV7-2,TGTGCCAGCAGCCCCGGAGCCCTAGCGGGATTTTACAATGAGCAGTTCTTC,CASSPGALAGFYNEQFF
TRBJ2-5,NA,14,NA,TRBV9,TGTGCCAGCAGCGTAGGATGGGCCCAAGAGACCCAGTACTTC,CASSVGWAQETQYF
TRBJ1-1,NA,14,NA,TRBV29-1,TGCAGCGTTATTCGGGGGGTCTTGAACACTGAAGCTTTCTTT,CSVIRGVLNTEAFF
TRBJ2-7,NA,13,TRBD2,TRBV27,TGTGCCAGCAGGCTAGCGGGAAGGGGCGAGCAGTACTTC,CASRLAGRGEQYF
TRBJ1-5,NA,15,TRBD1,TRBV18,TGTGCCAGCTCGTCCGAAGAGGGGGCTGGCCAGCCCCAGCATTTT,CASSSEEGAGQPQHF
TRBJ2-6,NA,14,NA,TRBV5-1,TGCGCCAGCAGCGAGTCGACTGGGGCCAACGTCCTGACTTTC,CASSESTGANVLTF
TRBJ2-5,NA,14,TRBD1,TRBV30,TGTGCCTGGAGTGACGGACAGGCTTTGGAGACCCAGTACTTC,CAWSDGQALETQYF
TRBJ1-5,few,13,NA,TRBV30,TGTGCCTGGAGTGTACGAGGAATCCAGCCCCAGCATTTT,CAWSVRGIQPQHF
TRBJ2-1,NA,16,TRBD1,TRBV9,TGTGCCAGCAGCGTAGTTTTAGGGGGCTTATACAATGAGCAGTTCTTC,CASSVVLGGLYNEQFF
TRBJ1-4,few,15,TRBD1,TRBV7-9,TGTGCCAGCAGCCGGGACAGGTTTCTCAATGAAAAACTGTTTTTT,CASSRDRFLNEKLFF
TRBJ1-1,once,15,TRBD1,TRBV7-3,TGTGCCAGCAGCTACGGGACAGGTAGGAACACTGAAGCTTTCTTT,CASSYGTGRNTEAFF
TRBJ2-2,NA,14,NA,TRBV21-1,TGTGCCAGCAGTTCCCAAAGGCGAGGCGGGGAGCTGTTTTTT,CASSSQRRGGELFF
TRBJ1-1,NA,15,TRBD1,TRBV7-2,TGTGCCAGCAGCCCCCAGGGACAGAGGAACACTGAAGCTTTCTTT,CASSPQGQRNTEAFF
TRBJ2-5,NA,16,TRBD2,TRBV7-7,TGTGCTAGCAGCTTAGAACTAGCGGGGCCCCAAGAGACCCAGTACTTC,CASSLELAGPQETQYF
TRBJ2-6,NA,16,NA,TRBV18,TGTGCCAGCTCACCAACTATTGATACGGGGGCCAACGTCCTGACTTTC,CASSPTIDTGANVLTF
TRBJ2-3,NA,15,NA,TRBV27,TGTGCCAGCAGTCTACCTAGCGCGCCTACAGATACGCAGTATTTT,CASSLPSAPTDTQYF
TRBJ1-2,NA,13,NA,TRBV6-4,TGTGCCAGCAGTGAGCGGGGAGGCTATGGCTACACCTTC,CASSERGGYGYTF
TRBJ2-7,NA,15,TRBD2,TRBV7-2,TGTGCCAGCAGCCTCGCGGCTAGCGGGTCCTACGAGCAGTACTTC,CASSLAASGSYEQYF
TRBJ1-2,few,15,NA,TRBV4-2,TGTGCCAGCAGCCTCCCGGGACGGACGTACTATGGCTACACCTTC,CASSLPGRTYYGYTF
TRBJ2-5,few,16,TRBD2,TRBV7-8,TGTGCCAGCAGCTTTTTCCTAGCGGGAGGTCTTGGGACCCAGTACTTC,CASSFFLAGGLGTQYF
TRBJ2-2,few,15,NA,TRBV4-3,TGCGCCAGCAGCCTCCAATATCCGCCCGCCGGGGAGCTGTTTTTT,CASSLQYPPAGELFF
TRBJ1-3,NA,15,TRBD1,TRBV11-3,TGTGCCAGCAGCCCGGACAGGGGACATCGAGACACCATATATTTT,CASSPDRGHRDTIYF
TRBJ2-1,once,15,NA,TRBV18,TGTGCCAGCTCACCTTACACAGGGAGGTTCAATGAGCAGTTCTTC,CASSPYTGRFNEQFF
TRBJ1-5,NA,15,NA,TRBV4-2,TGTGCCAGCAGCCAATATCAGGATAGCAATCAGCCCCAGCATTTT,CASSQYQDSNQPQHF
TRBJ2-3,once,15,NA,TRBV4-1,TGCGCCAGCAGCCAAGAGACTGTCCGCACAGATACGCAGTATTTT,CASSQETVRTDTQYF
TRBJ1-2,NA,15,NA,TRBV28,TGTGCCAGCAGTTTTTTTAGTTCGTTTCCGTATGGCTACACCTTC,CASSFFSSFPYGYTF
TRBJ2-4,NA,14,NA,TRBV29-1,TGCAGCGTTGAAGGGCGACCGGACCGAAACATTCAGTACTTC,CSVEGRPDRNIQYF
TRBJ2-3,NA,15,TRBD2,TRBV7-3,TGTGCCAGCAGCTTACAAGCGGGAGGGGCAGATACGCAGTATTTT,CASSLQAGGADTQYF
TRBJ1-3,NA,17,NA,TRBV11-2,TGTGCCAGCAGCCAATCTCCGGGACACATCTCTGGAAACACCATATATTTT,CASSQSPGHISGNTIYF
TRBJ1-1,NA,15,TRBD1,TRBV6-5,TGTGCCAGCAGGGTGGACAGGGCCTTGAACACTGAAGCTTTCTTT,CASRVDRALNTEAFF
TRBJ2-3,NA,16,TRBD2,TRBV9,TGTGCCAGCAGCGTAGGGGCTAGCGGGAGGAGAGATACGCAGTATTTT,CASSVGASGRRDTQYF
TRBJ1-2,NA,13,NA,TRBV29-1,TGCAGCACCGCAGAGGGGTTAAACTATGGCTACACCTTC,CSTAEGLNYGYTF
TRBJ2-3,NA,15,NA,TRBV19,TGTGCCAGTAGTATCCCACGGGGGAAAGAGGATACGCAGTATTTT,CASSIPRGKEDTQYF
TRBJ2-1,NA,14,NA,TRBV5-4,TGTGCCAGCAGCTTGGGACTGGCGTACAATGAGCAGTTCTTC,CASSLGLAYNEQFF
TRBJ2-1,once,14,NA,TRBV11-1,TGTGCCAGCAGGAGTAGCGTTGCCTACAATGAGCAGTTCTTC,CASRSSVAYNEQFF
TRBJ2-1,NA,16,TRBD1,TRBV18,TGTGCCAGCTCACCCGTCACAGGGGGGTCCTACAATGAGCAGTTCTTC,CASSPVTGGSYNEQFF